The 32 T cell receptor beta chains below all came from one sample that was sequenced in a study of blood T cell repertoires in COVID-19. Assay: immunoSEQ multiplex PCR; the TCRdb copy retains only in-frame clones and omits some. The sample lists around 390,000 clones; 85% to 90% were seen once. The sequenced material came from PBMCs or T cells enriched from blood (not recorded which). All receptors come from a woman aged 45 to 65 who had recovered from COVID-19.

This sequence joins TRBV2 and TRBJ1-3; 9 bases are a match to TRBD1. This CDR3 is built from 17 residues. V dropped 8 bases and J dropped 0; count of bases not matched to a gene: 11. Germline V gives CDR1 SNHLY, CDR2 FYNNEI. CDR3 nucleotide sequence: TGTGCCAGCGTGTTGGGGGGACAGGGTTTCTCTGGAAACACCATATATTTT. Protein product: CASVLGGQGFSGNTIYF.

The chain employs TRBV6-4 and TRBJ1-3, with D hard to call. The CDR3 has 17 amino acids. The V gene's germline CDR1 is MRHNA and CDR2 SNTAGT. With 0 bases removed from V and 0 bases from J, the gap between germline ends came to 12 bases. CDR3 bases: TGTGCCAGCAGTGACTCGGGAGGGTCCAGCTCTGGAAACACCATATATTTT. Its protein product is CASSDSGGSSSGNTIYF.

The chain carries TRBV5-1 and TRBJ2-1; the D is unclear. The CDR3 consists of 15 residues. Trimming left V 0 bases short and J 4 bases short, with 11 bases between. From germline, CDR1 is SGHRS and CDR2 YFSETQ. CDR3 bases: TGCGCCAGCAGCTTGGAATCCAGGTTATACAATGAGCAGTTCTTC. This sequence encodes CASSLESRLYNEQFF.

This chain uses TRBV4-2 with TRBJ2-2; 12 bases agree with TRBD2. CDR1 and CDR2 (germline): LGHNA, YNFKEQ. The CDR3 is 15 amino acids. V dropped 6 bases and J dropped 8; count of bases not matched to a gene: 7. Written as DNA, the CDR3 is TGTGCCAGCAGTCGACTAGCGGGGGCGGGAGGGGAGCTGTTTTTT. This encodes CASSRLAGAGGELFF.

This sequence joins TRBV5-4 and TRBJ2-7, with 11 positions matching TRBD2. The CDR3 covers 17 residues. The V and J ends lost 2 bases and 0 bases, in that order; junction bases with no gene match: 7. CDR1 is SGHNT, CDR2 YYREEE, per germline (reference sequence). The CDR3 bases are TGTGCCAGCAGCTTATCTAGCGGGGGGCCGTACTCCTACGAGCAGTACTTC. It translates to CASSLSSGGPYSYEQYF.

This clone was counted a single time. The V gene is TRBV3-1 (or the pseudogene TRBV3-2), the J gene TRBJ1-3; TRBD1 might be the D (5 bases). V shed 5 bases and J shed 7 bases, with 9 bases lying between them. The CDR3 is 12 amino acids. Germline lookup yields CDR1 LGHDT and CDR2 YNNKEL (reference sequence). CDR3 nucleotide sequence: TGTGCCAGCAGCAGGGGCCATAACACCATATATTTT. Its protein is CASSRGHNTIYF.

The chain couples TRBV11-2 to TRBJ2-3; 11 bases fit TRBD2. Germline loops: CDR1 SGHAT, CDR2 FQNNGV. J gave up 3 bases and V 5 bases, and 7 bases lay outside the gene matches. This CDR3 comprises 16 residues. The CDR3 protein is CASSPVAGGRTDTQYF. The CDR3 nucleotides are TGTGCCAGCAGCCCGGTAGCGGGGGGGAGGACAGATACGCAGTATTTT.

This chain joins TRBV11-2 and TRBJ2-1; D remains unclear. V was shortened by 5 bases and J by 3 bases, with 8 bases between the two germline ends. This CDR3 is 13 amino acids long. Germline V lookup: CDR1 SGHAT, CDR2 FQNNGV. The CDR3 region is CASSPMNYNEQFF. DNA of the CDR3: TGTGCCAGCAGCCCTATGAACTACAATGAGCAGTTCTTC. Filled out from reference TRBV11-2 and TRBJ2-1, the complete variable domain reads EAGVAQSPRYKIIEKRQSVAFWCNPISGHATLYWYQQILGQGPKLLIQFQNNGVVDDSQLPKDRFSAERLKGVDSTLKIQPAKLEDSAVYLCASSPMNYNEQFFGPGTRLTVL.

This chain uses TRBV28 with TRBJ1-3; 7 bases agree with TRBD1. The ends lost 5 bases at V and 2 bases at J; junction bases unmatched: 6. Germline CDR1 reads MDHEN; CDR2 reads SYDVKM. This CDR3 contains 15 residues. The chain's CDR3 is CASSIPQGTGNTIYF. The CDR3 coding sequence is TGTGCCAGCAGTATCCCACAGGGGACTGGAAACACCATATATTTT.

About this clone itself: Different DNA sequences within this sample yield the same CDR3. This chain connects TRBV12-3 or TRBV12-4 to TRBJ1-4, with D unclear. This CDR3 spans 11 amino acids. Between the trimmed V and J ends, which lost 5 bases and 7 bases, there was a span of 5 bases. The CDR3 here is CASSLSEKLFF. In DNA form, the CDR3 reads TGTGCCAGCAGTCTCAGTGAAAAACTGTTTTTT.

This chain joins TRBV30 and TRBJ2-7; D not resolved. The length of the CDR3 is 14 residues. Per germline, CDR1 GTSNPN and CDR2 SVGIG (reference sequence). V lost 5 bases, J lost 2 bases, and 16 bases lay in between. The CDR3 is CAWGRAESTYEQYF. CDR3 coding DNA: TGTGCCTGGGGACGAGCTGAATCGACCTACGAGCAGTACTTC.

This chain joins TRBV14 and TRBJ1-2; weak D call: TRBD1 (5 bases). Germline V gene lookup returns CDR1 SGHDN and CDR2 FVKESK. The CDR3 totals 15 residues. The V end was cut by 1 base, the J end by 7 bases, with 16 bases between. The CDR3 reads CASSQGTWGSFGYTF. DNA of the CDR3: TGTGCCAGCAGCCAAGGAACCTGGGGCTCGTTTGGCTACACCTTC.

The rearrangement joins TRBV11-2 to TRBJ2-1, with D possibly matching TRBD2 (6 bases). The germline V and J ends were trimmed by 1 base and 6 bases, with 16 bases remaining between them. Germline assignment: CDR1 SGHAT and CDR2 FQNNGV. The CDR3 covers 16 residues. CDR3: CASSLGFQGLGNEQFF. As DNA, the CDR3 is TGTGCCAGCAGCTTAGGTTTTCAGGGACTGGGCAATGAGCAGTTCTTC. The full variable domain, completed using reference TRBV11-2 and TRBJ2-1, is EAGVAQSPRYKIIEKRQSVAFWCNPISGHATLYWYQQILGQGPKLLIQFQNNGVVDDSQLPKDRFSAERLKGVDSTLKIQPAKLEDSAVYLCASSLGFQGLGNEQFFGPGTRLTVL.

This clone appeared once. V is TRBV19 and J is TRBJ2-1; 13 bases match TRBD2. The CDR3 covers 14 residues. CDR1 and CDR2 from the germline V gene are LNHDA and SQIVND (reference sequence). V lost 7 bases to trimming and J lost 10 bases; unmatched junction nucleotides: 7. DNA for the CDR3: TGTGCCAGTACCGCGACTAGCGGGGGGCGGGAGCAGTTCTTC. Protein product: CASTATSGGREQFF.

This clone appeared once. The gene calls are TRBV3-1 (or the pseudogene TRBV3-2) and TRBJ1-3; D not resolved. Trimming shortened V by 2 bases and J by 11 bases, and 13 bases separated the two germline ends. This CDR3 comprises 13 residues. Germline V gene lookup returns CDR1 LGHDT and CDR2 YNNKEL (reference sequence). The CDR3 reads CASSQSPSPAIYF. The CDR3, as DNA: TGTGCCAGCAGCCAATCCCCCTCTCCGGCCATATATTTT.

This chain connects TRBV6-2 or TRBV6-3 to TRBJ2-7, with 7 bases matching TRBD2. There are 15 residues in the CDR3. V dropped 5 bases and J dropped 5; count of bases not matched to a gene: 12. Germline V lookup: CDR1 MNHEY, CDR2 SVGEGT. The CDR3 DNA follows: TGTGCCAGCAGTCTAGAAGGCGGGGGTTTAAACGAGCAGTACTTC. It specifies CASSLEGGGLNEQYF.

The J gene is TRBJ2-7, the V gene TRBV30, with 7 nucleotides matching TRBD2. Germline loops: CDR1 GTSNPN, CDR2 SVGIG (reference sequence). The CDR3 totals 12 residues. The junction had 7 bases not matched to a gene; V was cut back by 4 bases and J by 7 bases. The CDR3 here is CAWIGRPGEQYF. The CDR3 DNA reads TGTGCCTGGATCGGGAGGCCGGGGGAGCAGTACTTC. Using reference TRBV30 and TRBJ2-7 for the parts outside the CDR3, the full variable domain is SQTIHQWPATLVQPVGSPLSLECTVEGTSNPNLYWYRQAAGRGLQLLFYSVGIGQISSEVPQNLSASRPQDRQFILSSKKLLLSDSGFYLCAWIGRPGEQYFGPGTRLTVT.

The chain uses TRBV30 and TRBJ1-1; TRBD1 agrees at 9 bases. With V trimmed by 1 base and J by 4 bases, 7 bases remained unmatched. Germline V gene data show CDR1 as GTSNPN and CDR2 as SVGIG (reference sequence). The CDR3 length is 15 residues. This CDR3 is CAWSAGQGELTEAFF. CDR3 DNA sequence: TGTGCCTGGAGTGCGGGACAGGGTGAACTCACTGAAGCTTTCTTT.

The CDR3 DNA reads as TGTGCCAGCAGCGGGGAGCTTGGCCCTTACGAGCAGTACTTC. As protein: CASSGELGPYEQYF. V and J are TRBV6-5 and TRBJ2-7, with D perhaps matching TRBD2 (5 bases). CDR1 is MNHEY, CDR2 SVGAGI, per germline. The CDR3 is 14 residues long. The V end lost 6 bases, the J end lost 4 bases, and 16 bases lay between the germline ends.

The chain recombines TRBV4-1 with TRBJ1-1; D is perhaps TRBD1 (6 bases). The germline gives CDR1 MGHRA, CDR2 YSYEKL. This CDR3 is built from 16 residues. Trimming took off 0 bases at V and 0 bases at J, with 11 bases between the two ends. CDR3 DNA: TGCGCCAGCAGCCAAGATGGGACATACATGAACACTGAAGCTTTCTTT. Translated, it gives CASSQDGTYMNTEAFF.

This clone was found once. This chain uses TRBV10-2 with TRBJ2-7, with a tentative D call TRBD2 (5 bases). Trimming removed 3 bases at V and 3 bases at J, with 12 bases between. The CDR3 sequence is 14 residues long. Per germline, CDR1 WSHSY and CDR2 SAAADI. The CDR3 DNA reads as TGCGCCAGCAGTGAAACTCCGGGGTACTACGAGCAGTACTTC. This translates into CASSETPGYYEQYF.

The rearrangement links TRBV6-2 or TRBV6-3 to TRBJ1-5, with D maybe TRBD1 (5 bases). This CDR3 contains 16 residues. The V end lost 2 bases, the J end lost 4 bases, and 15 bases lay between the germline ends. Germline lookup yields CDR1 MNHEY and CDR2 SVGEGT. The CDR3: CASSYAFSGDNQPQHF. The CDR3 DNA sequence: TGTGCCAGCAGTTACGCGTTTTCGGGGGATAATCAGCCCCAGCATTTT.

The chain uses TRBV5-1 and TRBJ1-4; D is perhaps TRBD1 (5 bases). The CDR3 contains 13 residues. Germline values: CDR1 SGHRS, CDR2 YFSETQ. Trimming shortened V by 4 bases and J by 7 bases, and 11 bases separated the two germline ends. The CDR3 protein is CASSDQGTEKLFF. For the CDR3, the DNA is TGCGCCAGCAGCGACCAGGGTACTGAAAAACTGTTTTTT.

This chain connects TRBV6-1 to TRBJ1-3; D might be TRBD1 (5 bases). The CDR3 has 16 amino acids. CDR1 is MNHNS and CDR2 is SASEGT in the germline V gene. V gave up 4 bases and J gave up 3 bases, with 16 bases separating them. This CDR3 is CASSASLGPRGNTIYF. The CDR3 DNA reads as TGTGCCAGCAGTGCCTCTCTGGGGCCCCGTGGAAACACCATATATTTT.

V usage is TRBV27 and J usage is TRBJ2-2, with 7 bases aligning to TRBD1. Germline trimming cut 6 bases from V and 0 bases from J; bases unmatched to any gene: 4. This CDR3 is built from 15 residues. From germline, CDR1 is MNHEY and CDR2 SMNVEV (reference sequence). The CDR3 protein is CASRETGTNTGELFF. CDR3 nucleotide sequence: TGTGCCAGCAGGGAGACAGGGACGAACACCGGGGAGCTGTTTTTT.

This sequence joins TRBV27 and TRBJ1-1; D unresolved. Trimming removed 5 bases from V and 5 bases from J, with 15 bases in between. The CDR3 is 14 amino acids. CDR1 is MNHEY and CDR2 is SMNVEV in the germline V gene (reference sequence). CDR3 DNA sequence: TGTGCCAGCAGTCCCCCAGGCGGGAGGACTGAAGCTTTCTTT. Translated, it gives CASSPPGGRTEAFF.

The rearrangement links TRBV2 to TRBJ1-5; weak D call: TRBD1 (6 bases). V gave up 6 bases and J gave up 3 bases, with 12 bases separating them. CDR3 length: 14 amino acids. The germline gives CDR1 SNHLY, CDR2 FYNNEI. This CDR3 reads CASRWSGDNQPQHF. The CDR3 DNA reads as TGTGCCAGCAGGTGGTCAGGGGACAATCAGCCCCAGCATTTT.

This clone occurred once. The rearrangement joins TRBV2 to TRBJ1-6, with 10 nucleotides matching TRBD1. Unmatched junction bases numbered 5, after V lost 10 bases and J lost 8 bases. This CDR3 is 13 amino acids long. CDR1 and CDR2 (germline): SNHLY, FYNNEI. CDR3 amino acids: CATTDRGDSPLHF. The CDR3 DNA is TGTGCCACCACGGACAGGGGGGATTCACCCCTCCACTTT.

This chain uses TRBV7-9 with TRBJ1-4, with D maybe TRBD1 (5 bases). V was cut by 7 bases and J by 0 bases, with 9 bases left in between. The CDR3 is 14 amino acids. Germline CDR1 reads SEHNR; CDR2 reads FQNEAQ (reference sequence). The CDR3 loop is CASKRQTTNEKLFF. In DNA, the CDR3 is TGTGCCAGCAAGAGACAGACAACTAATGAAAAACTGTTTTTT.

This clone has a handful of counts. The chain couples TRBV21-1 to TRBJ1-6; the table calls TRBD1, which could not be checked here. TRBV21-1 is a listed pseudogene. The CDR3 is made up of 16 amino acids. The CDR3 spells CASSKIPATNNSPLHF. The CDR3 coding sequence is TGTGCCAGCAGCAAAATTCCGGCGACAAATAATTCACCCCTCCACTTT.

The rearrangement uses TRBV9 and TRBJ2-1; D unresolved. The CDR3 spans 15 residues. Between the trimmed V and J ends, which lost 0 bases and 8 bases, there was a span of 15 bases. CDR1 is SGDLS and CDR2 is YYNGEE in the germline V gene. The CDR3 spells CASSVGRPLRDEQFF. CDR3 in DNA: TGTGCCAGCAGCGTAGGACGTCCCCTCCGGGATGAGCAGTTCTTC.

The genes are TRBV19 and TRBJ1-2; no definite D call. The germline V and J ends were trimmed by 4 bases and 6 bases, with 9 bases remaining between them. The CDR3 has 12 amino acids. The germline V gene has CDR1 LNHDA and CDR2 SQIVND (reference sequence). The CDR3 bases are TGTGCCAGTAGTACCCGGGGAAATGGCTACACCTTC. Its translation is CASSTRGNGYTF. The whole variable domain, filled in from reference TRBV19 and TRBJ1-2, reads DGGITQSPKYLFRKEGQNVTLSCEQNLNHDAMYWYRQDPGQGLRLIYYSQIVNDFQKGDIAEGYSVSREKKESFPLTVTSAQKNPTAFYLCASSTRGNGYTFGSGTRLTVV.